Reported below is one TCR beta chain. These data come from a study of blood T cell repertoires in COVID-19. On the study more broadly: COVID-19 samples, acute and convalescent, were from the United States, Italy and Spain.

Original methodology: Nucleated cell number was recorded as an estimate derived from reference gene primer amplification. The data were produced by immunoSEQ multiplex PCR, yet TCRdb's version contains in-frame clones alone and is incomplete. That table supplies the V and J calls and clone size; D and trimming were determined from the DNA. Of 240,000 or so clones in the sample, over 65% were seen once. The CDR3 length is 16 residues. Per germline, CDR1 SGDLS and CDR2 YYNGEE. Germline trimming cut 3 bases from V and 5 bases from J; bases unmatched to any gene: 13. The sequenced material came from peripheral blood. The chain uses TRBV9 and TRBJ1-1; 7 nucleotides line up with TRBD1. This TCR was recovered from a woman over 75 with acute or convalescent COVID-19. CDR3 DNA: TGTGCCAGCAGCGGACAGCTTACAGGGGTGGGGACTGAAGCTTTCTTT. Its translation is CASSGQLTGVGTEAFF.